These 5 T cell receptor beta chains originate from one sample sequenced in a study of OX40 agonist ivuxolimab in advanced cancers. Clones were read by immunoSEQ multiplex PCR, and TCRdb kept only the in-frame ones, dropping some. There are about 36,000 clones in the sample; about nine tenths occur only once, and approximately 4.1% lies in the top ten. The source was CD4+ or CD8+ T cells sorted from blood, collected in a trial of the OX40 agonist ivuxolimab. Receptors originate from an adult with an advanced solid tumor such as melanoma, head and neck, liver or kidney cancer.

V gene TRBV30 combines with J gene TRBJ2-3; the match to TRBD2 covers 10 bases. The CDR3 has 15 amino acids. CDR1 is GTSNPN and CDR2 is SVGIG in the germline V gene (reference sequence). V lost 4 bases, J lost 6 bases, and 10 bases stayed unmatched. The CDR3 DNA is TGTGCCTGGACCCGAGAAGCGGGAGGGTTTGATACGCAGTATTTT. Encoded protein: CAWTREAGGFDTQYF.

The CDR3 coding sequence is TGTGCCTGGAGGACAGGGGGCGCGGGTTTTTCCCCGTTCTTC. Its protein is CAWRTGGAGFSPFF. V is TRBV30 and J is TRBJ2-1; 10 bases agree with TRBD1. Trimming took 3 bases from V and 15 from J; bases not matched to a gene: 14. Germline loops: CDR1 GTSNPN, CDR2 SVGIG (reference sequence). The CDR3 consists of 14 residues.

J is TRBJ2-3 and V is TRBV18; no clear D gene. The CDR3 runs 14 residues. V lost 4 bases to trimming and J lost 2 bases, with 10 bases between them. CDR1 and CDR2 from the germline V gene are KGHSH and LQKENI. Here the CDR3 reads CASSLGSLTDTQYF. For the CDR3, the DNA is TGTGCCAGCTCACTCGGGTCCCTCACAGATACGCAGTATTTT.

The V call is TRBV4-1, the J call TRBJ1-6; D ambiguous. This CDR3 spans 16 amino acids. The V end was cut by 0 bases, the J end by 0 bases, with 6 bases between. Germline V gene lookup returns CDR1 MGHRA and CDR2 YSYEKL. The CDR3 DNA sequence: TGCGCCAGCAGCCAAGAGAGGGTCTCCTATAATTCACCCCTCCACTTT. Translating it yields CASSQERVSYNSPLHF.

In its sample, this clone was seen once. The V and J genes are TRBV5-1 and TRBJ2-3; D call uncertain. V was trimmed by 2 bases and J by 2 bases, leaving 9 bases between them. Per germline, CDR1 SGHRS and CDR2 YFSETQ. The CDR3 has 14 amino acids. The CDR3 nucleotides read TGCGCCAGCAGCTTCCACGAGTACACAGATACGCAGTATTTT. It yields the protein CASSFHEYTDTQYF. The variable domain in full, completed from reference TRBV5-1 and TRBJ2-3, reads KAGVTQTPRYLIKTRGQQVTLSCSPISGHRSVSWYQQTPGQGLQFLFEYFSETQRNKGNFPGRFSGRQFSNSRSEMNVSTLELGDSALYLCASSFHEYTDTQYFGPGTRLTVL.